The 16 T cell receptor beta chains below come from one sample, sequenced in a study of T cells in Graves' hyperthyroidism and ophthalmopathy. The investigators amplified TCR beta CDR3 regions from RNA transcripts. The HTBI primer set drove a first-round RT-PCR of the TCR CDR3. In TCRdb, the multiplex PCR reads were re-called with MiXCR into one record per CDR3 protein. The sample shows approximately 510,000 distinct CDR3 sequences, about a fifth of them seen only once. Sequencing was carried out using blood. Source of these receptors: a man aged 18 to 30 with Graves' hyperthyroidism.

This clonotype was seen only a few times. CDR3 residues: CASSLGGQTEAFF. As DNA, the CDR3 is TGTGCCAGCAGCTTAGGGGGTCAGACTGAAGCTTTCTTT. The chain carries TRBV7-9 and TRBJ1-1; D gene unclear. In germline, CDR1 is SEHNR, CDR2 FQNEAQ (reference sequence). Trimming removed 1 base at V and 5 bases at J, with 8 bases between. The CDR3 totals 13 residues.

The CDR3 nucleotides are TGCAGTGCTAGAGGACCGGCGGCGGACAACAATCAGCCCCAGCATTTT. Encoded protein: CSARGPAADNNQPQHF. J is TRBJ1-5 and V is TRBV20-1; possible D gene TRBD1, 5 bases. The ends were cut back, 1 base at V and 3 bases at J, with 16 bases in the middle. Germline V lookup: CDR1 DFQATT, CDR2 SNEGSKA (reference sequence). The CDR3 totals 16 residues.

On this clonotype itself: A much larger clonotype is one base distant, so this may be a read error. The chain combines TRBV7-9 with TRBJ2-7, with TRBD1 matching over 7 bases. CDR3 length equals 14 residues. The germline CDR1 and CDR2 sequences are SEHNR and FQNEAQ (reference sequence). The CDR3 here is CVSSAPGQSYEQYF. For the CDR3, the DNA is TGTGTCAGCAGTGCGCCGGGACAGTCCTACGAGCAGTACTTC.

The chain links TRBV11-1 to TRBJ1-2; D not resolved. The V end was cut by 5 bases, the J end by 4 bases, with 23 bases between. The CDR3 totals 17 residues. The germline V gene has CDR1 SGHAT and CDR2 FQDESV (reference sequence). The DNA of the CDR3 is TGTGCCAGCAGCCAAGCGGGAAGGGCCCCTATTCTCTATGGCTACACCTTC. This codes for CASSQAGRAPILYGYTF.

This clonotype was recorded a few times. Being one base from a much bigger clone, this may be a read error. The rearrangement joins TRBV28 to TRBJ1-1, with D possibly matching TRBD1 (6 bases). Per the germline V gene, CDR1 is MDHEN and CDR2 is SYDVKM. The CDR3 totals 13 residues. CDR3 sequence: CASSHGGLGEACF. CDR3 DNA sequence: TGTGCCAGCAGCCATGGGGGCCTGGGTGAAGCTTGCTTT.

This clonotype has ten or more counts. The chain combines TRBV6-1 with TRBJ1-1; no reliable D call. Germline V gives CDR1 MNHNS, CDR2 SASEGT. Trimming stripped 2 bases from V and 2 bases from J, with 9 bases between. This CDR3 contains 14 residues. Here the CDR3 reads CASSETRRNTEAFF. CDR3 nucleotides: TGTGCCAGCAGTGAAACCCGAAGAAACACTGAAGCTTTCTTT.

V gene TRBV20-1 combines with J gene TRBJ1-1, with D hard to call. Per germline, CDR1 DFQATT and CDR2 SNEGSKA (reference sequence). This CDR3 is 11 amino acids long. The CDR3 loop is CMTVLNTEAFF. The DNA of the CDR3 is TGCATGACCGTATTGAACACTGAAGCTTTCTTT.

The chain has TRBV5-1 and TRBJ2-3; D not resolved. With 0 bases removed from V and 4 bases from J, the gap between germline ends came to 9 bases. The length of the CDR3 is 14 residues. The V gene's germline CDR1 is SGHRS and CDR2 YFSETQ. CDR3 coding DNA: TGCGCCAGCAGCTTGGAACGGGCGGCAGATACGCAGTATTTT. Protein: CASSLERAADTQYF.

CDR3 amino acids: CASSSRTAAYEQYF. Written as DNA, the CDR3 is TGTGCCAGCAGCTCCCGTACAGCGGCCTACGAGCAGTACTTC. The rearrangement uses TRBV5-6 and TRBJ2-7; D possibly corresponds to TRBD2 (5 bases). Germline V gene data show CDR1 as SGHDT and CDR2 as YYEEEE. The CDR3 runs to 14 residues. V lost 3 bases to trimming and J lost 2 bases, with 12 bases between them.

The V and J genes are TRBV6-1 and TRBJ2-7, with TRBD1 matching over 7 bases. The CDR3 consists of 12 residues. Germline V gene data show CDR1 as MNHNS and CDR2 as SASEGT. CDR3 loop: CAFNRGHYEQYF. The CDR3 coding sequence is TGTGCTTTCAACAGGGGACACTACGAGCAGTACTTC.

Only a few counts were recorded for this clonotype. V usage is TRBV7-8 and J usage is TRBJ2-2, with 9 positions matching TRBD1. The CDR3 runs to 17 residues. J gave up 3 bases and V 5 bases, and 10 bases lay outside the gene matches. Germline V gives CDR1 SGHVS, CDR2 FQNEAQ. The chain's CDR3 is CASSAYRDREDTGELFF. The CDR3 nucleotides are TGTGCCAGCAGCGCGTACAGGGACAGGGAGGACACCGGGGAGCTGTTTTTT.

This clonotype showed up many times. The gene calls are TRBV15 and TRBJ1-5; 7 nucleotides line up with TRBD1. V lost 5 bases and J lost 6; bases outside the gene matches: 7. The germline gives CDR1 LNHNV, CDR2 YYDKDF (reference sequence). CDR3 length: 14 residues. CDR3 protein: CATSGNRGGQPQHF. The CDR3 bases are TGTGCCACCAGCGGAAACAGGGGCGGTCAGCCCCAGCATTTT. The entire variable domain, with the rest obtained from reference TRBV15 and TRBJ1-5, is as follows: DAMVIQNPRYQVTQFGKPVTLSCSQTLNHNVMYWYQQKSSQAPKLLFHYYDKDFNNEADTPDNFQSRRPNTSFCFLDIRSPGLGDTAMYLCATSGNRGGQPQHFGDGTRLSIL.

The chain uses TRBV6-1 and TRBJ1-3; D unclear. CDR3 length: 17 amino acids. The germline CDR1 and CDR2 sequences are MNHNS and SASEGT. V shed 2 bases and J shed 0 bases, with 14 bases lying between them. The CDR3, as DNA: TGTGCCAGCAGTGAATACAAGGGCGGCTTCTCTGGAAACACCATATATTTT. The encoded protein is CASSEYKGGFSGNTIYF.

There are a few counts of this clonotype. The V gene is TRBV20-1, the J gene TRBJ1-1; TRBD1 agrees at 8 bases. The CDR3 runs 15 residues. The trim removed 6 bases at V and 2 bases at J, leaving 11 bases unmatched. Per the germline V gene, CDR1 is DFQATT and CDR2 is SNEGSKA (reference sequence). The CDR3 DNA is TGCAGTGCCCGGACAGGGATGGTTGGAAACACTGAAGCTTTCTTT. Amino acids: CSARTGMVGNTEAFF.

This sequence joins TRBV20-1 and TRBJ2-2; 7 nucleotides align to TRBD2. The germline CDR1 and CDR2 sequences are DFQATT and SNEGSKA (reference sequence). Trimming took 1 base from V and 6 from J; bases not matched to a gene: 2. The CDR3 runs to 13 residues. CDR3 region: CSARALAAGELFF. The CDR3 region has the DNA TGCAGTGCTAGAGCTCTAGCGGCCGGGGAGCTGTTTTTT.

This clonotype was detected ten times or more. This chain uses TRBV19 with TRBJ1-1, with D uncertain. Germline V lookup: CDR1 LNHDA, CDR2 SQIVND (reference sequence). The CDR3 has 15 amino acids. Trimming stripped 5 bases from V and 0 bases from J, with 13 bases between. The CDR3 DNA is TGTGCCAGTAGTCCCGACGACGGTATGAACACTGAAGCTTTCTTT. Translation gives CASSPDDGMNTEAFF.